One and the same sample provided the 21 T cell receptor beta chains below, sequenced in a study of cytomegalovirus exposure and HLA in healthy donors. Primers included in the PCR were 60 Vbeta and 13 Jbeta primers. TCRdb's table, derived via immunoSEQ multiplex PCR, lists solely in-frame clones and lacks some. The profile covers 180,000 or so clones, with roughly 77% appearing a single time and 1.5% to 2% taken by the ten largest. Specimen: PBMCs. The source is a woman aged 30 to 39 in good health and CMV-seronegative.

About this clone itself: This sample includes further DNA sequences coding for the same CDR3. The V gene is TRBV5-1, the J gene TRBJ2-5; D remains unclear. V lost 1 base to trimming and J lost 3 bases, with 4 bases between them. This CDR3 spans 12 amino acids. Germline assignment: CDR1 SGHRS and CDR2 YFSETQ. In nucleotides, the CDR3 is TGCGCCAGCAGCTTGCCGGAAGAGACCCAGTACTTC. It is translated as CASSLPEETQYF.

The chain uses TRBV27 and TRBJ2-7; D is uncertain. The V end was cut by 4 bases, the J end by 0 bases, with 19 bases between. This CDR3 has 17 amino acids. Germline CDR1 and CDR2: MNHEY and SMNVEV (reference sequence). The CDR3 DNA sequence: TGTGCCAGCAGTTCTGGTCGCTCTCTAGTACGCTCCTACGAGCAGTACTTC. Translation gives CASSSGRSLVRSYEQYF.

This chain connects TRBV7-2 to TRBJ1-1, with a possible D match to TRBD1 (6 bases). The ends were cut back, 1 base at V and 6 bases at J, with 21 bases in the middle. CDR1 is SGHTA and CDR2 is FQGNSA in the germline V gene. The CDR3 is made up of 17 amino acids. CDR3 nucleotides: TGTGCCAGCAGCTTAGATCCGTCCGGGGCAAGGGGGTCTGAAGCTTTCTTT. Its protein is CASSLDPSGARGSEAFF.

The rearrangement uses TRBV27 and TRBJ1-2; D perhaps matches TRBD1 (6 bases). Trimming removed 2 bases at V and 8 bases at J, with 12 bases between. This CDR3 region has 13 residues. CDR1 and CDR2 (germline): MNHEY, SMNVEV (reference sequence). The CDR3 spells CASSLRGLEGYTF. The CDR3 region has the DNA TGTGCCAGCAGTTTAAGGGGGTTAGAGGGCTACACCTTC.

The chain couples TRBV15 to TRBJ1-6; perhaps TRBD1 as D (5 bases). Germline-derived CDR1 and CDR2 are LNHNV and YYDKDF (reference sequence). CDR3 size: 17 residues. The V and J ends lost 0 bases and 3 bases respectively, with 12 bases between them. The CDR3 DNA follows: TGTGCCACCAGCAGAGATACAGTAGACAGCTATAATTCACCCCTCCACTTT. It yields the protein CATSRDTVDSYNSPLHF.

The chain recombines TRBV2 with TRBJ2-7, with 7 bases identical to TRBD2. Germline V gives CDR1 SNHLY, CDR2 FYNNEI. The V segment lost 5 bases and the J segment 2 bases; nucleotides outside the gene matches: 9. The CDR3 loop spans 15 amino acids. This CDR3 reads CASSSYGGYTYEQYF. The CDR3, as DNA: TGTGCCAGCAGTTCTTACGGGGGGTACACCTACGAGCAGTACTTC.

The chain joins TRBV4-2 to TRBJ1-2, with 7 bases lining up with TRBD1. J gave up 8 bases and V 0 bases, and 12 bases lay outside the gene matches. The CDR3 is 16 residues long. Per germline, CDR1 LGHNA and CDR2 YNFKEQ. The CDR3 spells CASSQDRGGGARGYTF. Here the CDR3 DNA reads TGTGCCAGCAGCCAAGATCGTGGAGGGGGCGCGAGGGGCTACACCTTC.

The J gene is TRBJ2-7, the V gene TRBV6-1; TRBD1 is a possible D gene (5 bases). The CDR3 has 14 amino acids. The germline gives CDR1 MNHNS, CDR2 SASEGT. V was trimmed by 3 bases and J by 4 bases, leaving 13 bases between them. CDR3 sequence reads: CASSEFTGHYEQYF. The CDR3 region has the DNA TGTGCCAGCAGTGAGTTCACAGGCCATTACGAGCAGTACTTC.

The CDR3 region is CASSLGLQGINEQYF. Here the CDR3 DNA reads TGTGCCAGCAGCTTAGGGCTACAGGGGATCAACGAGCAGTACTTC. This rearrangement joins TRBV7-2 to TRBJ2-7; 7 bases are shared with TRBD1. The CDR3 extends over 15 amino acids. Unmatched junction bases numbered 8, after V lost 1 base and J lost 5 bases. Germline assignment: CDR1 SGHTA and CDR2 FQGNSA.

The chain employs TRBV7-8 and TRBJ1-1; D is undetermined. The CDR3 totals 18 residues. The germline gives CDR1 SGHVS, CDR2 FQNEAQ. The V end lost 6 bases, the J end lost 3 bases, and 26 bases lay between the germline ends. In DNA form, the CDR3 reads TGTGCCAGCAGTTACTCTACTGGACTGCTTTTTGGGGACACTGAAGCTTTCTTT. This gives the protein CASSYSTGLLFGDTEAFF.

The genes are TRBV2 and TRBJ1-1; 7 bases map to TRBD1. This CDR3 spans 12 amino acids. Germline V CDR1 and CDR2: SNHLY, FYNNEI. The V and J ends lost 6 bases and 7 bases, in that order; junction bases with no gene match: 5. The CDR3 coding sequence is TGTGCCAGCAGGGTTGGGACAGTTGAAGCTTTCTTT. It encodes CASRVGTVEAFF.

The chain joins TRBV4-3 to TRBJ2-1; D may be TRBD2 (6 bases). Per germline, CDR1 LGHNA and CDR2 YSLEER. V was shortened by 0 bases and J by 0 bases, with 12 bases between the two germline ends. The CDR3 runs 17 residues. CDR3 in DNA: TGCGCCAGCAGCCAAGATGTGCGGGGATCCTCCTACAATGAGCAGTTCTTC. It is translated as CASSQDVRGSSYNEQFF.

The V and J genes are TRBV5-4 and TRBJ2-7; TRBD2 might be the D (5 bases). Per germline, CDR1 SGHNT and CDR2 YYREEE (reference sequence). The CDR3 length is 14 residues. V gave up 0 bases and J gave up 5 bases, with 12 bases separating them. In DNA, the CDR3 is TGTGCCAGCAGCTTGGTGTATCCAGCGGACGAGCAGTACTTC. Protein product: CASSLVYPADEQYF. Using reference TRBV5-4 and TRBJ2-7 for the parts outside the CDR3, the full variable domain is ETGVTQSPTHLIKTRGQQVTLRCSSQSGHNTVSWYQQALGQGPQFIFQYYREEENGRGNFPPRFSGLQFPNYSSELNVNALELDDSALYLCASSLVYPADEQYFGPGTRLTVT.

The V and J genes are TRBV29-1 and TRBJ2-3, with D unclear. Germline V gene lookup returns CDR1 SQVTM and CDR2 ANQGSEA. Trimming took 6 bases from V and 4 from J, leaving 8 bases between them. The CDR3 spans 11 residues. CDR3 loop: CSVDESDTQYF. The CDR3 DNA reads TGCAGCGTCGATGAGTCAGATACGCAGTATTTT.

This clone was observed a single time. The rearrangement joins TRBV29-1 to TRBJ1-1, with D tentatively TRBD1 (6 bases). The V end lost 6 bases, the J end lost 5 bases, and 16 bases lay between the germline ends. This CDR3 is built from 13 residues. Looked up from germline, CDR1 is SQVTM and CDR2 is ANQGSEA. CDR3 coding DNA: TGCAGCGTCGGAGAGGGAGGGGGTACTGAAGCTTTCTTT. Its protein product is CSVGEGGGTEAFF.

The gene calls are TRBV6-5 and TRBJ2-1; D remains unclear. V shed 7 bases and J shed 5 bases, with 6 bases lying between them. Germline values: CDR1 MNHEY, CDR2 SVGAGI. CDR3 length: 11 amino acids. The CDR3 loop is CASNINNEQFF. In DNA form, the CDR3 reads TGTGCCAGCAATATAAACAATGAGCAGTTCTTC.

DNA of the CDR3: TGTGCCAGCAGCTCATCCACGGACAGGGGCCAGCATTTT. This encodes CASSSSTDRGQHF. The chain uses TRBV13 and TRBJ1-5, with 9 bases lining up with TRBD1. There are 13 residues in the CDR3. V shed 4 bases and J 12 bases; nucleotides not matched to a gene: 7. Germline V gene sequence: CDR1 PRHDT, CDR2 FYEKMQ (reference sequence).

This rearrangement joins TRBV27 to TRBJ2-3, with a tentative D call TRBD2 (7 bases). CDR1 is MNHEY and CDR2 is SMNVEV in the germline V gene (reference sequence). The germline V and J ends were trimmed by 0 bases and 7 bases, with 17 bases remaining between them. The CDR3 has 16 amino acids. The CDR3 loop is CASSLSGSGGLNTQYF. The CDR3 DNA is TGTGCCAGCAGTTTATCAGGATCGGGGGGCCTAAATACGCAGTATTTT.

The V and J genes are TRBV6-1 and TRBJ1-2; weak D call: TRBD1 (6 bases). Trimming took off 5 bases at V and 5 bases at J, with 12 bases between the two ends. The CDR3 loop spans 13 amino acids. Per germline, CDR1 MNHNS and CDR2 SASEGT. The CDR3 loop is CASSSQGQYGYTF. In nucleotides, the CDR3 is TGTGCCAGCAGTTCCCAGGGGCAATATGGCTACACCTTC.

The rearrangement uses TRBV30 and TRBJ2-2; 7 bases are a match to TRBD2. J gave up 6 bases and V 2 bases, and 9 bases lay outside the gene matches. The CDR3 sequence is 15 residues long. Germline V gives CDR1 GTSNPN, CDR2 SVGIG (reference sequence). The CDR3 protein is CAWSNLDGGAGELFF. CDR3 nucleotide sequence: TGTGCCTGGAGTAACCTGGATGGGGGGGCCGGGGAGCTGTTTTTT. The complete variable domain, with remaining parts taken from reference TRBV30 and TRBJ2-2, reads SQTIHQWPATLVQPVGSPLSLECTVEGTSNPNLYWYRQAAGRGLQLLFYSVGIGQISSEVPQNLSASRPQDRQFILSSKKLLLSDSGFYLCAWSNLDGGAGELFFGEGSRLTVL.

The chain has TRBV6-5 and TRBJ2-4, with D tentatively TRBD2 (5 bases). V dropped 8 bases and J dropped 9 bases, with 17 bases sitting between them. Per germline, CDR1 MNHEY and CDR2 SVGAGI. The CDR3 is made up of 13 amino acids. CDR3 nucleotide sequence: TGTGCCAGCGCTAGAGGGAGCTTTGGCATTCAGTACTTC. Translated: CASARGSFGIQYF.